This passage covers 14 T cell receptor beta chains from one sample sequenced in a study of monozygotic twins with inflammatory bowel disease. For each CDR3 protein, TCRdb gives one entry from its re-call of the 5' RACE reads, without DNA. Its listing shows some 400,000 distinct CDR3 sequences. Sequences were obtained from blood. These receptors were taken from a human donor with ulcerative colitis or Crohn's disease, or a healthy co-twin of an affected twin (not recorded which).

The CDR3 loop is CASSLMGDQPQHF. The V gene is TRBV5-6, the J gene TRBJ1-5. The CDR3 is 13 amino acids. CDR1 and CDR2 (germline): SGHDT, YYEEEE.

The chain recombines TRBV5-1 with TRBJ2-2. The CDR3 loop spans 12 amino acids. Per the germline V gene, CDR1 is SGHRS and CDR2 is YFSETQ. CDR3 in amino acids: CASSSDVIELFF. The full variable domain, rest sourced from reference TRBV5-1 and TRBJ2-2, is KAGVTQTPRYLIKTRGQQVTLSCSPISGHRSVSWYQQTPGQGLQFLFEYFSETQRNKGNFPGRFSGRQFSNSRSEMNVSTLELGDSALYLCASSSDVIELFFGEGSRLTVL.

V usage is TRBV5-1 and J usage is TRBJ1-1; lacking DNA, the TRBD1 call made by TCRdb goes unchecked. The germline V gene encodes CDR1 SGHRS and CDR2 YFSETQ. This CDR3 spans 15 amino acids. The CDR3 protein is CASSLGLASGTEAFF.

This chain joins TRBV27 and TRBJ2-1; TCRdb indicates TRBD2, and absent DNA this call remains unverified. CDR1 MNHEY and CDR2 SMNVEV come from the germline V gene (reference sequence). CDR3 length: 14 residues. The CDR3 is CASSLSGTGNEQFF.

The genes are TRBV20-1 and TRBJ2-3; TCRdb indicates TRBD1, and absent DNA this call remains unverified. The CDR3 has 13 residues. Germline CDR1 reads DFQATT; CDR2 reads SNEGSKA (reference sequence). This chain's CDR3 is CSASDRSTDTQYF.

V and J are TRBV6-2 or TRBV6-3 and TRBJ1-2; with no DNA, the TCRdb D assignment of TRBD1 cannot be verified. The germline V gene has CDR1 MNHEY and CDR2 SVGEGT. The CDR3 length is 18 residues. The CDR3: CASSYTGTTTPKDYGYTF.

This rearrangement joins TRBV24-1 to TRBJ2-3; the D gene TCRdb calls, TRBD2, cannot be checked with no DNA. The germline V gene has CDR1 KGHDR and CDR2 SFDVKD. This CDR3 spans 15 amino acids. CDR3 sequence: CATSDFRGGGDTQYF.

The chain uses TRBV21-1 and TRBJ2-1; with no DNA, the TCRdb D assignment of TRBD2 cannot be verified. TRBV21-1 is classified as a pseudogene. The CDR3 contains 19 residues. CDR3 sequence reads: CASSKAPSGGTHSYNEQFF.

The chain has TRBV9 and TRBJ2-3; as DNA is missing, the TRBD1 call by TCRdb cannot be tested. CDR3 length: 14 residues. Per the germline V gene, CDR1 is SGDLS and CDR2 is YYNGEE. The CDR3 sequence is CASSVGGEPDTQYF. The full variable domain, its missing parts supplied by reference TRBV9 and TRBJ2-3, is DSGVTQTPKHLITATGQRVTLRCSPRSGDLSVYWYQQSLDQGLQFLIQYYNGEERAKGNILERFSAQQFPDLHSELNLSSLELGDSALYFCASSVGGEPDTQYFGPGTRLTVL.

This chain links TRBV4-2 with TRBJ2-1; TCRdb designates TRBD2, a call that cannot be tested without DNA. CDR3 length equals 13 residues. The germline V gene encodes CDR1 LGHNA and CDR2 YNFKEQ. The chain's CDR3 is CASSPDGRDEQFF.

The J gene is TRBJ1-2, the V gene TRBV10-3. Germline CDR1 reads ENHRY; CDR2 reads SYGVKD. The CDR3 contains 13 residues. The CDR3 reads CAISEPNVGSYTF.

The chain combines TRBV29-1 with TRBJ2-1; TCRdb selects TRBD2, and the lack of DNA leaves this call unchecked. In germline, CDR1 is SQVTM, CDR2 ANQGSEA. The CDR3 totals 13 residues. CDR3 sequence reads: CSVDLASWHEQFF.

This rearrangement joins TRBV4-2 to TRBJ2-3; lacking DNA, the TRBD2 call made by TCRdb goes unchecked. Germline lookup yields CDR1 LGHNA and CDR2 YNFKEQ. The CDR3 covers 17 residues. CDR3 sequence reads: CASSQGLAGGSTDTQYF.

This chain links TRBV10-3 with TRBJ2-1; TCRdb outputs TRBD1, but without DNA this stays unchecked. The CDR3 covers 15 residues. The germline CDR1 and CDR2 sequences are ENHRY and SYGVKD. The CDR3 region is CAISERGDSYNEQFF.